The rows below give T cell receptor beta chains drawn from one sample of a study of cytomegalovirus exposure and HLA in healthy donors. Only in-frame clones appear in the TCRdb table, and some are missing; sequencing was by immunoSEQ multiplex PCR. The sample consists of 100,000 to 150,000 clones, roughly 73% of them appearing once. The sequenced sample consisted of PBMCs. Every receptor here comes from a man between 60 and 70 years old in good health and CMV-seropositive. CDR3s include the opening cysteine and the closing phenylalanine or tryptophan. D genes are given only for firm matches. Clone size is stated in some rows and not others, as once, few, many or a class when expanded.

>NA|NA|TRBV12-5|TRBJ1-6
CASAWGGHSPLHF
TGTGCTAGTGCGTGGGGGGGACATTCACCCCTCCACTTT
>NA|TRBD1|TRBV28|TRBJ1-5
CASSSAQGDQPQHF
TGTGCCAGCAGTTCAGCCCAGGGGGATCAGCCCCAGCATTTT
>NA|TRBD1|TRBV27|TRBJ1-6
CASSATGQGYNSPLHF
TGTGCCAGCAGTGCCACGGGACAGGGTTATAATTCACCCCTCCACTTT
>few|NA|TRBV19|TRBJ1-5
CASSPSGGNQPQHF
TGTGCCAGTAGTCCCTCGGGAGGCAATCAGCCCCAGCATTTT
>NA|NA|TRBV7-3|TRBJ2-3
CASSFTRIVGGTDTQYF
TGTGCCAGCAGCTTTACCCGCATCGTAGGGGGTACAGATACGCAGTATTTT
>once|NA|TRBV28|TRBJ2-5
CASRLGGGLSGTQYF
TGTGCCAGCAGACTAGGAGGGGGCCTAAGCGGGACCCAGTACTTC
>NA|TRBD2|TRBV5-1|TRBJ2-7
CASSLETSGEQYF
TGCGCCAGCAGCTTGGAAACTAGCGGCGAGCAGTACTTC
>NA|NA|TRBV7-8|TRBJ2-6
CASSLRFAGANVLTF
TGTGCCAGCAGCTTGCGCTTTGCTGGGGCCAACGTCCTGACTTTC
>NA|NA|TRBV2|TRBJ1-6
CASSEAKDLWESLHF
TGTGCCAGCAGTGAAGCGAAAGACTTATGGGAGAGCCTCCACTTT
>NA|NA|TRBV28|TRBJ1-1
CASTLQGLNTEAFF
TGTGCCAGCACCCTACAGGGATTGAACACTGAAGCTTTCTTT
>NA|NA|TRBV2|TRBJ2-3
CASTREDTDTQYF
TGTGCCAGCACCCGGGAAGACACAGATACGCAGTATTTT
>few|TRBD1|TRBV19|TRBJ1-5
CASSMGQFNQPQHF
TGTGCCAGTAGTATGGGACAGTTCAATCAGCCCCAGCATTTT
>few|TRBD1|TRBV5-6|TRBJ2-2
CASSLDRGNWELFF
TGTGCCAGCAGCTTGGACAGGGGGAACTGGGAGCTGTTTTTT
>NA|TRBD1|TRBV10-3|TRBJ2-2
CATTPGTGAAGELFF
TGTGCCACGACGCCCGGGACAGGGGCTGCCGGGGAGCTGTTTTTT
>NA|TRBD1|TRBV10-2|TRBJ1-5
CASAVRTGASQPQHF
TGCGCCAGCGCCGTGCGGACAGGGGCAAGTCAGCCCCAGCATTTT
>NA|NA|TRBV2|TRBJ1-1
CASRQENMNTEAFF
TGTGCCAGCAGGCAGGAAAACATGAACACTGAAGCTTTCTTT
>NA|NA|TRBV5-5|TRBJ1-1
CASSFGPDGDTEAFF
TGTGCCAGCAGCTTTGGGCCGGACGGGGACACTGAAGCTTTCTTT
>NA|NA|TRBV28|TRBJ1-6
CASSSLGRGNNSPLHF
TGTGCCAGCAGTTCCCTCGGGAGAGGGAATAATTCACCCCTCCACTTT
>NA|NA|TRBV9|TRBJ2-2
CASSVDGRGTGELFF
TGTGCCAGCAGCGTAGACGGACGGGGAACCGGGGAGCTGTTTTTT
>NA|NA|TRBV2|TRBJ1-1
CASSDNQLGAFF
TGTGCCAGCAGTGATAATCAGCTAGGAGCTTTCTTT
>once|TRBD1|TRBV27|TRBJ2-1
CASSTLGTGTNEQFF
TGTGCCAGCAGTACCCTTGGGACAGGGACCAATGAGCAGTTCTTC
>NA|NA|TRBV6-5|TRBJ1-3
CASSYGGVSGNTIYF
TGTGCCAGCAGTTACGGGGGGGTCTCTGGAAACACCATATATTTT
>NA|TRBD1|TRBV5-4|TRBJ1-4
CASSAGTAPEKLFF
TGTGCCAGCAGCGCGGGGACAGCCCCTGAAAAACTGTTTTTT
>once|TRBD2|TRBV9|TRBJ2-3
CASSVGLGGTDTQYF
TGTGCCAGCAGCGTCGGACTAGGGGGCACAGATACGCAGTATTTT
>NA|TRBD1|TRBV18|TRBJ1-4
CASSPPGQGGEKLFF
TGTGCCAGCTCACCACCAGGACAGGGGGGAGAAAAACTGTTTTTT
>NA|NA|TRBV6-5|TRBJ2-7
CASSYSAAGSEQYF
TGTGCCAGCAGTTACTCTGCAGCCGGGAGCGAGCAGTACTTC
>once|TRBD2|TRBV30|TRBJ2-1
CAWSGPGLAFNEQFF
TGTGCCTGGAGTGGACCGGGACTAGCTTTCAATGAGCAGTTCTTC
>NA|TRBD1|TRBV6-6|TRBJ1-1
CASSLGQLNTEAFF
TGTGCCAGCAGCCTGGGACAGCTGAACACTGAAGCTTTCTTT
>NA|TRBD2|TRBV6-5|TRBJ2-7
CASSYHAGEEDEQYF
TGTGCCAGCAGTTACCATGCGGGGGAGGAGGACGAGCAGTACTTC
>few|NA|TRBV6-1|TRBJ1-1
CASSVQGTEAFF
TGTGCCAGCTCTGTTCAGGGGACTGAAGCTTTCTTT
>NA|TRBD1|TRBV28|TRBJ2-7
CASSTQGTGLPYEQYF
TGTGCCAGCAGTACCCAGGGGACAGGCCTCCCCTACGAGCAGTACTTC
>few|TRBD1|TRBV6-5|TRBJ1-1
CASSYATGDTEAFF
TGTGCCAGCAGTTACGCCACAGGGGATACTGAAGCTTTCTTT
>NA|NA|TRBV7-2|TRBJ2-5
CASSRESTSGETQYF
TGTGCCAGCAGCCGAGAATCGACTAGTGGCGAGACCCAGTACTTC
>NA|NA|TRBV30|TRBJ2-3
CAWIRDSDTQYF
TGTGCCTGGATTCGGGACTCTGATACGCAGTATTTT
>few|NA|TRBV5-1|TRBJ1-4
CASSLYSANEKLFF
TGCGCCAGCAGCTTGTATAGCGCTAATGAAAAACTGTTTTTT
>NA|TRBD2|TRBV2|TRBJ2-7
CASRGLAGRSSYEQYF
TGTGCCAGCAGAGGACTAGCGGGGCGTTCCTCCTACGAGCAGTACTTC
>NA|TRBD1|TRBV2|TRBJ1-6
CASSLRTGVSSPLHF
TGTGCCAGCAGTCTCCGGACAGGGGTTTCTTCACCCCTCCACTTT
>once|NA|TRBV28|TRBJ2-5
CASSGGGLYQETQYF
TGTGCCAGCAGTGGGGGGGGCCTGTACCAAGAGACCCAGTACTTC
>NA|TRBD1|TRBV28|TRBJ2-7
CASSNRDSSYEQYF
TGTGCCAGCAGTAACCGGGACAGCTCCTACGAGCAGTACTTC
>NA|NA|TRBV27|TRBJ2-5
CASSLVGRGRMTQYF
TGTGCCAGCAGTTTAGTCGGGCGGGGGCGGATGACCCAGTACTTC
>NA|NA|TRBV7-9|TRBJ2-1
CASSFETVDEQFF
TGTGCCAGCAGCTTCGAGACAGTCGATGAGCAGTTCTTC
>few|NA|TRBV9|TRBJ2-2
CASSVVENTGELFF
TGTGCCAGCAGCGTAGTAGAGAACACCGGGGAGCTGTTTTTT
>NA|NA|TRBV19|TRBJ2-5
CASSMGTTQETQYF
TGTGCCAGTAGTATGGGGACAACACAAGAGACCCAGTACTTC
>NA|NA|TRBV5-6|TRBJ1-6
CASRKQGGVSPLHF
TGTGCCAGCAGGAAACAGGGTGGAGTGTCACCCCTCCACTTT
>NA|TRBD1|TRBV5-1|TRBJ1-4
CASSSGTGNEKLFF
TGCGCCAGCAGCTCCGGGACAGGGAATGAAAAACTGTTTTTT
>NA|TRBD2|TRBV2|TRBJ2-5
CASSEGVGGNLETQYF
TGTGCCAGCAGTGAGGGTGTGGGGGGGAACTTAGAGACCCAGTACTTC
>NA|TRBD2|TRBV4-1|TRBJ2-3
CASSLLAGGTDTQYF
TGCGCCAGCAGCCTCCTAGCGGGGGGCACAGATACGCAGTATTTT
>NA|NA|TRBV10-3|TRBJ2-3
CASKSNTDTQYF
TGTGCCTCCAAGAGCAACACAGATACGCAGTATTTT
>NA|TRBD2|TRBV9|TRBJ2-3
CASSVVTSGTTDTQYF
TGTGCCAGCAGCGTAGTCACTAGCGGAACCACAGATACGCAGTATTTT
>NA|NA|TRBV2|TRBJ1-1
CASSPGQLNTEAFF
TGTGCCAGCAGCCCCGGACAGCTGAACACTGAAGCTTTCTTT
>NA|NA|TRBV9|TRBJ2-3
CASSVARGLTDTQYF
TGTGCCAGCAGCGTAGCTAGGGGACTCACAGATACGCAGTATTTT
>once|NA|TRBV5-1|TRBJ2-7
CASSRAPGSAEQYF
TGCGCCAGCAGCCGGGCGCCAGGGTCGGCCGAGCAGTACTTC
>NA|NA|TRBV28|TRBJ2-1
CASRGGEQFF
TGTGCCAGCAGGGGGGGTGAGCAGTTCTTC
>NA|TRBD1|TRBV4-2|TRBJ1-1
CASSPYGQGEFSHTEAFF
TGTGCCAGCAGCCCTTACGGACAGGGAGAATTTAGCCACACTGAAGCTTTCTTT
>NA|TRBD1|TRBV30|TRBJ1-6
CALEEPGTGGYSPLHF
TGTGCCTTAGAGGAACCCGGCACAGGGGGTTATTCACCCCTCCACTTT
>NA|TRBD1|TRBV2|TRBJ1-6
CASSGQGNSPLHF
TGTGCCAGCAGCGGACAGGGAAATTCACCCCTCCACTTT
>NA|NA|TRBV6-5|TRBJ1-1
CASARSDTEAFF
TGTGCCAGCGCGCGTTCGGACACTGAAGCTTTCTTT